The 29 T cell receptor beta chains reported below all come from one sample, sequenced in a study of siplizumab effects on memory and regulatory T cells. Produced via immunoSEQ multiplex PCR; TCRdb's table is partial and in-frame only. The table lists roughly 100,000 clones, 80% to 95% of them singletons. Sequenced sample: CD4+ T cells sorted from blood. These receptor sequences come from a human donor in good health.

V usage is TRBV11-2 and J usage is TRBJ2-4, with TRBD1 matching 10 bases. In germline, CDR1 is SGHAT, CDR2 FQNNGV. CDR3 size: 17 residues. Trimming at V came to 7 bases and at J to 0 bases, leaving 9 bases not matched to a gene. CDR3 nucleotide sequence: TGTGCCAGCACCATAGTGGGACAGGGGCTAGCCAAAAACATTCAGTACTTC. It translates to CASTIVGQGLAKNIQYF.

About this clone itself: The junction departs from germline at one end; a sequencing error may be responsible. Within the sample, other DNA sequences also encode this same CDR3. The chain joins TRBV4-1 to TRBJ1-1; no firm D call. CDR1 MGHRA and CDR2 YSYEKL come from the germline V gene. The CDR3 totals 15 residues. The CDR3 sequence is CASSQFWVVNTEAFF. Here the CDR3 DNA reads TGCGCCAGCAGCCAATTTTGGGTCGTGAACACTGAGGCTTTCTTT.

The chain has TRBV27 and TRBJ2-3, with TRBD2 matching over 8 bases. With 6 bases clipped from V and 2 bases from J, the junction kept 7 bases outside the gene matches. This CDR3 spans 15 amino acids. CDR1 is MNHEY and CDR2 is SMNVEV in the germline V gene (reference sequence). CDR3 DNA sequence: TGTGCCAGCAGGCTTTTAGCGGGGATCACAGATACGCAGTATTTT. Translating gives CASRLLAGITDTQYF.

The V gene is TRBV28, the J gene TRBJ2-7; 9 bases are a match to TRBD2. Germline V lookup: CDR1 MDHEN, CDR2 SYDVKM. V trimming: 6 bases; J trimming: 4 bases; junction bases outside the gene matches: 10. The CDR3 is made up of 15 amino acids. The CDR3 bases are TGTGCCAGCAGCAACTTAGCGGGAGTAACGTACGAGCAGTACTTC. Its translation is CASSNLAGVTYEQYF. The full variable domain, its missing parts supplied by reference TRBV28 and TRBJ2-7, is DVKVTQSSRYLVKRTGEKVFLECVQDMDHENMFWYRQDPGLGLRLIYFSYDVKMKEKGDIPEGYSVSREKKERFSLILESASTNQTSMYLCASSNLAGVTYEQYFGPGTRLTVT.

This clone was observed a handful of times. The rearrangement joins TRBV28 to TRBJ2-1; 7 bases are shared with TRBD2. The V gene's germline CDR1 is MDHEN and CDR2 SYDVKM. J lost 0 bases, V lost 3 bases, and 2 bases had no gene match. This CDR3 has 15 residues. The CDR3 DNA is TGTGCCAGCAGTTTGGGCGGGAGCTCCTACAATGAGCAGTTCTTC. Translated: CASSLGGSSYNEQFF.

V is TRBV2 and J is TRBJ2-7, with 9 bases that match TRBD1. V trimming: 8 bases; J trimming: 5 bases; junction bases outside the gene matches: 10. Germline values: CDR1 SNHLY, CDR2 FYNNEI. The CDR3 has 14 amino acids. CDR3 sequence: CASAIPGQGHEQYF. CDR3 nucleotide sequence: TGTGCCAGCGCCATCCCGGGACAGGGTCACGAGCAGTACTTC. Using reference TRBV2 and TRBJ2-7 for the parts outside the CDR3, the full variable domain is EPEVTQTPSHQVTQMGQEVILRCVPISNHLYFYWYRQILGQKVEFLVSFYNNEISEKSEIFDDQFSVERPDGSNFTLKIRSTKLEDSAMYFCASAIPGQGHEQYFGPGTRLTVT.

The chain uses TRBV7-2 and TRBJ2-4, with TRBD2 as a possible D gene (6 bases). The germline V and J ends were trimmed by 1 base and 2 bases, with 12 bases remaining between them. The CDR3 is 16 residues long. Germline loops: CDR1 SGHTA, CDR2 FQGNSA. DNA of the CDR3: TGTGCCAGCAGCTTAGTCGGGAGATCTCCCAAAAACATTCAGTACTTC. Amino acids: CASSLVGRSPKNIQYF.

V is TRBV6-5 and J is TRBJ2-1; TRBD2 aligns across 7 bases. The CDR3 has 14 residues. V was clipped by 6 bases and J by 4 bases; unmatched bases: 6. Germline V gene data show CDR1 as MNHEY and CDR2 as SVGAGI. CDR3 DNA: TGTGCCAGCAGCCGCGGGAGACCATACAATGAGCAGTTCTTC. Its translation: CASSRGRPYNEQFF.

This chain connects TRBV7-2 to TRBJ2-5; D ambiguous. The J call may not be correct, given that the DNA end is closer to TRBJ2-7. The CDR3 is 14 residues long. Per the germline V gene, CDR1 is SGHTA and CDR2 is FQGNSA. CDR3 amino acids: CASSLGPTSYEQYF. In DNA form, the CDR3 reads TGTGCCAGCAGCCTCGGACCGACCTCATACGAGCAGTACTTC.

The J gene is TRBJ1-5, the V gene TRBV6-9, with TRBD1 matching over 8 bases. CDR3 size: 15 residues. With 6 bases clipped from V and 5 bases from J, the junction kept 9 bases outside the gene matches. Germline CDR1 and CDR2: MNHGY and SVAAGI. The CDR3 reads CASSPDRGSHQPQHF. The CDR3 coding sequence is TGTGCCAGCAGCCCCGACAGGGGTTCGCATCAGCCCCAGCATTTT.

V is TRBV6-5 and J is TRBJ1-6; TRBD1 might be the D (5 bases). The CDR3 is 16 residues long. Trimming cost V 2 bases and J 5 bases, with 13 bases left between them. Per the germline V gene, CDR1 is MNHEY and CDR2 is SVGAGI. CDR3 nucleotides: TGTGCCAGCAGTTACAGCGGGGCCAGAAATAATTCACCCCTCCACTTT. It is translated as CASSYSGARNNSPLHF.

J is TRBJ2-2 and V is TRBV9; the match to TRBD2 covers 13 bases. CDR3 length: 16 amino acids. Germline loops: CDR1 SGDLS, CDR2 YYNGEE. The V and J ends lost 2 bases and 5 bases, in that order; junction bases with no gene match: 3. The CDR3 loop is CASSVGLAGTTGELFF. As DNA, the CDR3 is TGTGCCAGCAGCGTGGGACTAGCGGGAACTACCGGGGAGCTGTTTTTT.

This chain joins TRBV5-6 and TRBJ1-2; no clear D. CDR3 size: 16 residues. The germline gives CDR1 SGHDT, CDR2 YYEEEE. V was pared by 3 bases and J by 2 bases, with 17 bases between. CDR3 protein: CASSSVFWRENYGYTF. The CDR3 region has the DNA TGTGCCAGCAGCTCGGTGTTTTGGAGGGAAAACTATGGCTACACCTTC.

This clone has more than one count but fewer than ten. This rearrangement joins TRBV14 to TRBJ2-7; 7 positions agree with TRBD2. V lost 7 bases and J lost 4; bases outside the gene matches: 10. CDR3 length equals 14 residues. Germline CDR1 is SGHDN and CDR2 is FVKESK. CDR3 DNA: TGTGCCAGCACCCGGGGCGGGAGTGCATACGAGCAGTACTTC. Encoded protein: CASTRGGSAYEQYF.

This chain connects TRBV5-1 to TRBJ2-1, with TRBD2 as a possible D gene (6 bases). V dropped 0 bases and J dropped 5 bases, with 12 bases sitting between them. This CDR3 contains 15 residues. Germline assignment: CDR1 SGHRS and CDR2 YFSETQ. CDR3 sequence (DNA): TGCGCCAGCAGCTTGGCTCCGGGACTCCACAATGAGCAGTTCTTC. Translating it yields CASSLAPGLHNEQFF.

This sequence joins TRBV7-9 and TRBJ1-1; TRBD1 is a possible D gene (5 bases). This CDR3 has 13 amino acids. Trimming cost V 4 bases and J 4 bases, with 10 bases left between them. The germline V gene encodes CDR1 SEHNR and CDR2 FQNEAQ (reference sequence). CDR3: CASSSSGGTEAFF. The CDR3 DNA reads TGTGCCAGCAGCTCCTCCGGGGGCACTGAAGCTTTCTTT.

J is TRBJ1-4 and V is TRBV4-2; 10 bases fit TRBD1. From germline, CDR1 is LGHNA and CDR2 YNFKEQ. The CDR3 extends over 16 amino acids. Unmatched junction bases numbered 6, after V lost 0 bases and J lost 8 bases. CDR3 in amino acids: CASSQDSMGQGEKLFF. CDR3 sequence (DNA): TGTGCCAGCAGCCAAGACTCGATGGGACAGGGGGAAAAACTGTTTTTT.

The rearrangement links TRBV9 to TRBJ2-3; D remains unclear. This CDR3 is built from 14 residues. Germline V gives CDR1 SGDLS, CDR2 YYNGEE. V was clipped by 0 bases and J by 1 base, with 6 bases between them. In nucleotides, the CDR3 is TGTGCCAGCAGCGTAGTGGGCCGCACAGATACGCAGTATTTT. Translating gives CASSVVGRTDTQYF.

The V call is TRBV27, the J call TRBJ2-5; D is possibly TRBD2 (5 bases). CDR3 length equals 14 residues. Per the germline V gene, CDR1 is MNHEY and CDR2 is SMNVEV (reference sequence). V lost 3 bases and J lost 4, with 12 bases in between. CDR3 nucleotide sequence: TGTGCCAGCAGTTTCGGGAATCGAAGAGAGACCCAGTACTTC. It codes for CASSFGNRRETQYF.

DNA for the CDR3: TGTGCCAGCAGTGAATCTGCGGGCGGGAGGTCTACCGAGCAGTACTTC. Its protein is CASSESAGGRSTEQYF. The chain carries TRBV2 and TRBJ2-7, with 8 bases lining up with TRBD2. CDR1 is SNHLY and CDR2 is FYNNEI in the germline V gene. The CDR3 extends over 16 amino acids. The trim removed 2 bases at V and 6 bases at J, leaving 12 bases unmatched.

The chain is built from TRBV9 and TRBJ2-3, with a tentative D call TRBD2 (6 bases). The length of the CDR3 is 16 residues. From germline, CDR1 is SGDLS and CDR2 YYNGEE. Trimming took 4 bases from V and 4 from J, leaving 19 bases between them. The CDR3 DNA follows: TGTGCCAGCAGCAGCTGGGGTTCGGGAGTCTCAGATACGCAGTATTTT. The encoded protein is CASSSWGSGVSDTQYF.

This chain links TRBV5-1 with TRBJ2-1, with 8 bases matching TRBD1. V dropped 7 bases and J dropped 3; count of bases not matched to a gene: 6. Germline assignment: CDR1 SGHRS and CDR2 YFSETQ. The CDR3 is 14 amino acids. The CDR3 loop reads CASGDRQSYNEQFF. DNA of the CDR3: TGCGCCAGCGGGGACAGGCAAAGCTACAATGAGCAGTTCTTC. Variable domain in full (rest from reference TRBV5-1 and TRBJ2-1): KAGVTQTPRYLIKTRGQQVTLSCSPISGHRSVSWYQQTPGQGLQFLFEYFSETQRNKGNFPGRFSGRQFSNSRSEMNVSTLELGDSALYLCASGDRQSYNEQFFGPGTRLTVL.

CDR3 nucleotides: TGTGCCAGTAATCGGGGGATCACAGATACGCAGTATTTT. This gives the protein CASNRGITDTQYF. The chain carries TRBV19 and TRBJ2-3; a possible D gene is TRBD2 (6 bases). Germline V gene lookup returns CDR1 LNHDA and CDR2 SQIVND (reference sequence). The CDR3 has 13 amino acids. Trimming removed 7 bases at V and 2 bases at J, with 10 bases between.

This chain joins TRBV27 and TRBJ1-6; TRBD1 aligns across 9 bases. Germline V gene sequence: CDR1 MNHEY, CDR2 SMNVEV (reference sequence). This CDR3 spans 18 amino acids. With V trimmed by 4 bases and J by 0 bases, 7 bases remained unmatched. CDR3 residues: CASSYSGTGSSYNSPLHF. The CDR3 coding sequence is TGTGCCAGCAGTTACTCCGGGACAGGGAGCTCCTATAATTCACCCCTCCACTTT.

CDR3 region: CATQAGGRRSQPQHF. The CDR3 nucleotides are TGTGCCACCCAAGCAGGGGGGCGGCGTAGTCAGCCCCAGCATTTT. The chain is built from TRBV6-6 and TRBJ1-5, with TRBD1 identical over 7 bases. J lost 6 bases, V lost 10 bases, and 15 bases had no gene match. Germline lookup yields CDR1 MNHNY and CDR2 SVGAGI (reference sequence). The length of the CDR3 is 15 residues.

The gene calls are TRBV7-2 and TRBJ1-1; unclear D gene. V gave up 2 bases and J gave up 4 bases, with 14 bases separating them. The CDR3 runs to 15 residues. Looked up from germline, CDR1 is SGHTA and CDR2 is FQGNSA. The CDR3 sequence: CASSLSGTLGTEAFF. As DNA, the CDR3 is TGTGCCAGCAGCTTATCCGGTACCCTGGGCACTGAAGCTTTCTTT.

Of note for this clone: Other nucleotide sequences in the sample specify the same CDR3. The chain links TRBV28 to TRBJ2-1, with TRBD1 as a possible D gene (6 bases). The CDR3 is 14 amino acids. The V gene lost 5 bases and the J gene lost 0 bases, with 8 bases spanning the gap. Germline CDR1 reads MDHEN; CDR2 reads SYDVKM. CDR3 sequence: CASSVDSSYNEQFF. CDR3 bases: TGTGCCAGCAGTGTGGACAGCTCCTACAATGAGCAGTTCTTC.

This chain connects TRBV4-2 to TRBJ2-5, with 14 bases fitting TRBD2. Germline V gene data show CDR1 as LGHNA and CDR2 as YNFKEQ. J was trimmed by 3 bases and V by 3 bases; bases with no gene match: 6. This CDR3 contains 17 residues. The CDR3 protein is CASSQGTSGSREETQYF. The CDR3 nucleotides are TGTGCCAGCAGCCAGGGGACTAGCGGGAGTCGGGAAGAGACCCAGTACTTC.

This chain connects TRBV6-5 to TRBJ1-1; TRBD1 aligns across 9 bases. The CDR3 contains 14 residues. Trimming at V came to 6 bases and at J to 11 bases, leaving 13 bases not matched to a gene. CDR1 and CDR2 from the germline V gene are MNHEY and SVGAGI. CDR3 amino acids: CASREGTGRVRAFF. The CDR3 region has the DNA TGTGCCAGCAGAGAGGGGACAGGGAGGGTAAGGGCTTTCTTT.